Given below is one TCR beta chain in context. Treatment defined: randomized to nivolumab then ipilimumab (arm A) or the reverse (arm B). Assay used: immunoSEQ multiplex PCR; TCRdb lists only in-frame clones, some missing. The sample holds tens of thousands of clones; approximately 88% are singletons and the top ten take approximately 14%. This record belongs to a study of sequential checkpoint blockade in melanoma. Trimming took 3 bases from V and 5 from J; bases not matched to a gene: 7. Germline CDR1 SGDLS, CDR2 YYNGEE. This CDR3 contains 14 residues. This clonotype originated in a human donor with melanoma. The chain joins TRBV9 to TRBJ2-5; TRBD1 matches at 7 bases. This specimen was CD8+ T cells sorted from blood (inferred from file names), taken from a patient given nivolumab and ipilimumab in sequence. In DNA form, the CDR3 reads TGTGCCAGCAGCGCAAGGGGGCTAGATGAGACCCAGTACTTC. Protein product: CASSARGLDETQYF.